This T cell receptor (beta chain) was sequenced for a study of shared clonotypes between healthy human individuals. As processed by the authors: Filtering was not the same, since immunoSEQ gave junction-only sequences without quality scores. Assay: immunoSEQ multiplex PCR; the TCRdb copy retains only in-frame clones and omits some. From that table come the V and J calls and clone size; the DNA was used to work out D and trimming. The data show millions of clones, approximately 94% seen once. The germline CDR1 and CDR2 sequences are MNHNS and SASEGT. The CDR3 totals 15 residues. V lost 2 bases to trimming and J lost 4 bases; unmatched junction nucleotides: 7. This clone was detected only a few times. Its target is not known. Terminally differentiated effector memory CD45RA+ cells were left out of the naive CD8 fraction, which was CD45RO-negative and positively selected for CCR7. Study conclusions and caveats: Of the naive CD4 clonotypes, around 4.7% were shared across several donors. Blood was the sole source, and tissue repertoires probably differ. The low donor count limited represented genetic and exposure-history diversity.

Sequenced: naive CD8+ T cells from PBMCs. The receptor's source is a young man in good health. Some clones in this sample may be carry-over from other donors' samples. This sequence joins TRBV6-1 and TRBJ1-2, with 7 positions matching TRBD1. CDR3 region: CASSESETGSYGYTF. For the CDR3, the DNA is TGTGCCAGCAGTGAATCAGAGACAGGGAGCTATGGCTACACCTTC.